This T cell receptor beta chain appears in the sequencing data of a study of early T cells in non-severe SARS-CoV-2 infection (dated by TCRdb to about 2021). In the study overall: TCR sequencing used bulk RNA from unsorted whole blood, so alpha and beta chains could not be paired. Overall results and qualifications from the work: VDJdb matching was skewed toward anti-spike CD8 responses, so virus-specific expansions were likely underestimated and private and CD4 specificities were missed.

This was a case-control study nested in a cohort of healthcare workers in London, UK, who had nasopharyngeal swab PCR tests and blood samples taken every week. Between 23 and 31 March 2020, the week of the UK lockdown, healthcare workers were enrolled and then followed up weekly for as long as 16 weeks. This clonotype was observed many times. No antigen is known for it. Base qualities are missing; no much larger clone stands one base away. Libraries were made using 5' RACE. Sequencing relied on a NextSeq 500. The TCR library protocol attached unique molecular identifiers to individual cDNA molecules to correct for sequencing error and PCR bias. TCR alpha and beta chains were both sequenced, and the abundances of alpha and beta sequences in each sample were closely correlated with each other. The study's own analysis went as follows. Decombinator V4 was used to annotate TCR sequences for V gene, J gene and CDR3. Expanded TCRs were defined as changing significantly between any two time points under a Poisson model with p below 0.0001. TCR abundances were normalised to the total number of TCRs sequenced per sample and were expressed as counts per million. TRAV1-2 paired with TRAJ12, TRAJ20 or TRAJ33 defined MAIT TCRs, while TRAV10 paired with TRAJ18 defined iNKT TCRs. A search of VDJdb, accessed on 1 November 2021, was run for TCRs annotated to CMV, EBV and SARS-CoV-2, with TCRs annotated for multiple antigens excluded. Starting from the raw public reads, TCRdb applied fastp trimming at Q25, assembled clones with MiXCR and retained in-frame beta chains. One record per CDR3 amino acid sequence lists the most common genes and DNA. TCRdb assigned the V and J calls; the authors' analysis was not used. Across this sample there are some 64,000 distinct CDR3 sequences, with 8.8% seen only once. Jointly, the top ten make up roughly an eighth of the sample.

Relative to germline, V is missing 3 bases and J is missing 4 bases, with 9 bases of the junction outside any gene match. For CDR1 and CDR2, the germline V gene (reference sequence) lists DFQATT and SNEGSKA. Inclusive of the bounding cysteine and phenylalanine, the CDR3 is 16 residues long. Only the CDR3 portion is preserved as DNA: 48 bases, with reading frame beginning at the first base. The sequence derives from an adult who was a healthcare worker with PCR-confirmed SARS-CoV-2 infection or an uninfected control (not recorded which). This receptor chain uses TRBV20-1 and TRBJ2-3, with 11 central nucleotides matching TRBD1. The sample was whole blood, taken at baseline. The CDR3 loop reads CSASKTGTGGSDTQYF. The sequence in DNA is TGCAGTGCTAGTAAAACCGGGACAGGGGGGTCAGATACGCAGTATTTT.